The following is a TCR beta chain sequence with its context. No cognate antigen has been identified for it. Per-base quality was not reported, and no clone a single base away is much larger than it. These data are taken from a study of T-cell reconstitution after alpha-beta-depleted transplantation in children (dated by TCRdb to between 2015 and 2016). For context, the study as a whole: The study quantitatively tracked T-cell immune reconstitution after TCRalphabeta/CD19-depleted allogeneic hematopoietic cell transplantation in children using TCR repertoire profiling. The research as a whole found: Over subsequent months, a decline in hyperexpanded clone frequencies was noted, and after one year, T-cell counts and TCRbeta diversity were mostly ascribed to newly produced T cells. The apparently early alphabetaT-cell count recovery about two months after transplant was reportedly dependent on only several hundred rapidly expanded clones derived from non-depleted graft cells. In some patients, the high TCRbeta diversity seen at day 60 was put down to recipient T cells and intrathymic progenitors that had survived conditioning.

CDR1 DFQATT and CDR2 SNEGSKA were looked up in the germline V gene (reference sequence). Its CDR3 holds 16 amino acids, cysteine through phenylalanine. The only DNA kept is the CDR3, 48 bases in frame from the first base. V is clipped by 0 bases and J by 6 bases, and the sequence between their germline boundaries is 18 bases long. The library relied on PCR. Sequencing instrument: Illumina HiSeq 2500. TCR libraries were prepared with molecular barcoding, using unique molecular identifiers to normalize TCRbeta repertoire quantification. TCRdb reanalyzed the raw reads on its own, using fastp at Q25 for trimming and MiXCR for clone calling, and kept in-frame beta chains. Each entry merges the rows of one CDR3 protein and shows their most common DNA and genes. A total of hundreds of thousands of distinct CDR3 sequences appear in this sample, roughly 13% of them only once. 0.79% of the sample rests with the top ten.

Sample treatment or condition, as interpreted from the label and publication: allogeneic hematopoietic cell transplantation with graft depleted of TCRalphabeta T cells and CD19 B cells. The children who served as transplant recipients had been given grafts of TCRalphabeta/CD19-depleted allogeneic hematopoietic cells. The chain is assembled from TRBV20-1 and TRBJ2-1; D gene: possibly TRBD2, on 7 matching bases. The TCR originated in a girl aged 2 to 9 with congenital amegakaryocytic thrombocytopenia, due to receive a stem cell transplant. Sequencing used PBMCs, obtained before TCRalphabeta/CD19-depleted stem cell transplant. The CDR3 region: CSARDFIGGGGNEQFF. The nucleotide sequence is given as TGCAGTGCTAGAGATTTTATAGGGGGAGGGGGCAATGAGCAGTTCTTC.